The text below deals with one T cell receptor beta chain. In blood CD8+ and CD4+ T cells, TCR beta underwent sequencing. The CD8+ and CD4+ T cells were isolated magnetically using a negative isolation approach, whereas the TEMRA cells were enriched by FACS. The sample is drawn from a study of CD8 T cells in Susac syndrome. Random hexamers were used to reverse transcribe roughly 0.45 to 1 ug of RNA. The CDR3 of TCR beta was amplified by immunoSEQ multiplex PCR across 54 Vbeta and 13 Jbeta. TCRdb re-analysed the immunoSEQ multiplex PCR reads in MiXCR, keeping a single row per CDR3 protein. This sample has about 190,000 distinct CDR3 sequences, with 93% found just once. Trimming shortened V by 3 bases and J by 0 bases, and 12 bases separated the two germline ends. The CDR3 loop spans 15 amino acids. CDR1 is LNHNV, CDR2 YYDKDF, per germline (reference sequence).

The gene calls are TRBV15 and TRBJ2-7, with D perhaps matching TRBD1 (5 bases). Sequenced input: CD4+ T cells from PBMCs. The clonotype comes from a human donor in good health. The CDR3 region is CATSSRRGPSYEQYF. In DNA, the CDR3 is TGTGCCACCAGCAGTAGAAGGGGCCCCTCCTACGAGCAGTACTTC.